These 7 T cell receptor beta chains originate from one sample sequenced in a study of immune evolution from preneoplasia to lung adenocarcinoma. Assay used: immunoSEQ multiplex PCR; TCRdb lists only in-frame clones, some missing. The sample yields 8,000 or so clones, about 85% seen once. Sequenced sample: FFPE minimally invasive lung adenocarcinoma tissue. Receptor source: a person aged 80 or over with lung adenocarcinoma.

The chain is built from TRBV28 and TRBJ1-2; weak D call: TRBD1 (6 bases). Looked up from germline, CDR1 is MDHEN and CDR2 is SYDVKM. The ends were cut back, 2 bases at V and 8 bases at J, with 15 bases in the middle. CDR3 length: 14 residues. CDR3 residues: CASSLGRGGKGYTF. CDR3 nucleotides: TGTGCCAGCAGTTTAGGCCGGGGGGGCAAAGGCTACACCTTC.

The chain couples TRBV4-1 to TRBJ1-2; the D is unclear. The CDR3 has 16 residues. V lost 1 base to trimming and J lost 2 bases, with 14 bases between them. Looked up from germline, CDR1 is MGHRA and CDR2 is YSYEKL. The CDR3 loop reads CASSQVGSGSNYGYTF. The CDR3 DNA reads as TGCGCCAGCAGCCAAGTTGGGAGTGGTTCAAACTATGGCTACACCTTC.

This clone was recorded only once. The V call is TRBV12-5, the J call TRBJ2-1, with 10 bases that match TRBD2. The CDR3 spans 16 residues. In germline, CDR1 is LGHNT, CDR2 FRNRAP. Germline trimming cut 7 bases from V and 6 bases from J; bases unmatched to any gene: 12. The CDR3 reads CASAPLSSGRVNEQFF. Here the CDR3 DNA reads TGTGCTAGTGCCCCTTTATCCAGCGGGAGGGTCAATGAGCAGTTCTTC.

Only a few counts were recorded for this clone. This chain joins TRBV7-9 and TRBJ1-1; tentative D call: TRBD1 (6 bases). With 6 bases removed from V and 7 bases from J, the gap between germline ends came to 15 bases. There are 13 residues in the CDR3. Germline V CDR1 and CDR2: SEHNR, FQNEAQ (reference sequence). The chain's CDR3 is CASSKTGSSEAFF. The CDR3 nucleotides read TGTGCCAGCAGTAAAACAGGGTCCAGTGAAGCTTTCTTT.

This clone was detected once. This rearrangement joins TRBV6-6 to TRBJ2-7; the D gene is possibly TRBD1 (5 bases). Trimming cost V 2 bases and J 1 base, with 12 bases left between them. The CDR3 length is 15 residues. Germline CDR1 reads MNHNY; CDR2 reads SVGAGI (reference sequence). CDR3 DNA sequence: TGTGCCAGCAGTTACGGAAAGGGGATGTCCTACGAGCAGTACTTC. This sequence encodes CASSYGKGMSYEQYF.

The gene calls are TRBV4-2 and TRBJ1-5; D remains ambiguous. V was cut by 3 bases and J by 0 bases, with 9 bases left in between. The germline gives CDR1 LGHNA, CDR2 YNFKEQ. The CDR3 contains 15 residues. In DNA, the CDR3 is TGTGCCAGCAGCCATCGCCAAGATAGCAATCAGCCCCAGCATTTT. It specifies CASSHRQDSNQPQHF.

The V call is TRBV10-3, the J call TRBJ2-5, with no clear D. The CDR3 runs 14 residues. The germline V gene encodes CDR1 ENHRY and CDR2 SYGVKD. The ends were cut back, 3 bases at V and 5 bases at J, with 13 bases in the middle. In DNA form, the CDR3 reads TGTGCCATCAGTGACACAGTCCAAAGGGAGACCCAGTACTTC. This translates into CAISDTVQRETQYF.